The source of this TCR beta chain is a study of response to subunit inactivated influenza vaccine. General study points: It was suggested by the authors that few new T cells are recruited by each seasonal influenza vaccination.

The sample holds a few counts of this clonotype. Its target is unknown. Germline CDR1 reads MGHRA; CDR2 reads YSYEKL. V lost 0 bases to trimming and J lost 1 base, with 12 bases between them. This CDR3 has 16 residues. TCRdb used MiXCR to reprocess the RT-PCR reads, holding one entry per CDR3 protein. The profile shows over 450,000 distinct CDR3 sequences, over 10% of them singletons. The clonotype was recovered from a man between 45 and 60 years old who received an inactivated influenza vaccine. The chain is built from TRBV4-1 and TRBJ2-5; weak D call: TRBD2 (5 bases). The sample in question was PBMCs from blood, obtained 45 days after vaccination. In DNA form, the CDR3 reads TGCGCCAGCAGCCAAGAAGGAGCGGTGAGCCAAGAGACCCAGTACTTC. It specifies CASSQEGAVSQETQYF.